The 30 T cell receptor beta chains below all came from one sample that was sequenced in a study of cytomegalovirus exposure and HLA in healthy donors (dated by TCRdb to the late 2010s). Libraries came from the immunoSEQ multiplex PCR assay. A mixture of 60 forward primers for TCR Vbeta segments and 13 reverse primers for TCR Jbeta segments was used in the multiplex PCR. TCRdb mirrors the immuneACCESS table, restricted to in-frame sequences. Some clones are absent from its copies; in checked studies, under half trace to an unresolved V gene, and the reason for the others is unknown. The sample profile shows approximately 150,000 clones; about 65% of them were found once. In total, the top ten clones hold roughly 4% of the sample. Sequencing used PBMCs. These receptors came from a woman between 18 and 29 years old in good health and CMV-seropositive.

This clone has more than one count but fewer than ten. The gene calls are TRBV2 and TRBJ2-1; 7 nucleotides align to TRBD1. CDR1 SNHLY and CDR2 FYNNEI come from the germline V gene. The CDR3 runs 15 residues. V shed 4 bases and J 5 bases; nucleotides not matched to a gene: 8. In nucleotides, the CDR3 is TGTGCCAGCAGTGTGGGAAGACAGGGTGACAATGAGCAGTTCTTC. Translated, it gives CASSVGRQGDNEQFF. The full variable domain, rest sourced from reference TRBV2 and TRBJ2-1, is EPEVTQTPSHQVTQMGQEVILRCVPISNHLYFYWYRQILGQKVEFLVSFYNNEISEKSEIFDDQFSVERPDGSNFTLKIRSTKLEDSAMYFCASSVGRQGDNEQFFGPGTRLTVL.

The chain has TRBV11-2 and TRBJ2-1; TRBD2 agrees at 11 bases. Germline values: CDR1 SGHAT, CDR2 FQNNGV. This CDR3 comprises 16 residues. V lost 2 bases, J lost 6 bases, and 6 bases stayed unmatched. DNA of the CDR3: TGTGCCAGCAGCTTAAAACTAGCGGGAGCTATCAATGAGCAGTTCTTC. Translation: CASSLKLAGAINEQFF.

The V and J genes are TRBV2 and TRBJ1-2, with D unclear. Trimming took off 6 bases at V and 5 bases at J, with 10 bases between the two ends. Germline-derived CDR1 and CDR2 are SNHLY and FYNNEI. The CDR3 runs 12 residues. CDR3: CASREESYGYTF. DNA for the CDR3: TGTGCCAGCAGGGAGGAGTCTTATGGCTACACCTTC.

This clone was seen more than once but under ten times. The rearrangement links TRBV10-3 to TRBJ1-1; 7 bases agree with TRBD1. The CDR3 is 15 residues long. Looked up from germline, CDR1 is ENHRY and CDR2 is SYGVKD. The V gene end was trimmed by 3 bases and the J gene end by 4 bases; junction bases not matched to a gene: 8. Here the CDR3 DNA reads TGTGCCATCAGTGATTCGGACAGGAGGGCCACTGAAGCTTTCTTT. It specifies CAISDSDRRATEAFF.

V and J are TRBV7-6 and TRBJ2-7; no reliable D call. Germline loops: CDR1 SGHVS, CDR2 FNYEAQ. Trimming left V 1 base short and J 0 bases short, with 13 bases between. CDR3 length: 16 amino acids. The CDR3 sequence is CASSLEPGMSSYEQYF. The DNA for the CDR3 is TGTGCCAGCAGCTTAGAGCCAGGAATGAGCTCCTACGAGCAGTACTTC.

This clone was detected once. The genes are TRBV7-9 and TRBJ2-5; D uncertain. Near its end, the DNA agrees better with TRBJ2-7, so the J call may be wrong. The length of the CDR3 is 13 residues. The germline gives CDR1 SEHNR, CDR2 FQNEAQ (reference sequence). CDR3 protein: CASSPLGDYEQYF. In DNA, the CDR3 is TGTGCCAGCAGCCCCCTCGGTGACTACGAGCAGTACTTC.

The chain employs TRBV6-1 and TRBJ1-1; no clear D gene. With 7 bases removed from V and 1 base from J, the gap between germline ends came to 10 bases. CDR3 size: 13 residues. Germline CDR1 MNHNS, CDR2 SASEGT. This chain's CDR3 is CASTERGNTEAFF. As DNA, the CDR3 is TGTGCCAGCACCGAACGGGGGAACACTGAAGCTTTCTTT.

The V gene is TRBV6-5, the J gene TRBJ2-1, with 7 bases matching TRBD2. This CDR3 comprises 14 residues. J lost 10 bases, V lost 4 bases, and 10 bases had no gene match. CDR1 is MNHEY and CDR2 is SVGAGI in the germline V gene. The CDR3 coding sequence is TGTGCCAGCAGTTGGGGGGGGGATTCGGAAGAGCAGTTCTTC. It translates to CASSWGGDSEEQFF.

V and J are TRBV15 and TRBJ1-1; D gene ambiguous. The ends were cut back, 1 base at V and 2 bases at J, with 11 bases in the middle. The CDR3 length is 15 residues. Looked up from germline, CDR1 is LNHNV and CDR2 is YYDKDF (reference sequence). Written as DNA, the CDR3 is TGTGCCACCAGCAGAGGAGGCGGGAGCAACACTGAAGCTTTCTTT. Translation: CATSRGGGSNTEAFF.

This clone occurred a few times. The rearrangement links TRBV30 to TRBJ1-1; D is possibly TRBD1 (6 bases). The ends were cut back, 5 bases at V and 0 bases at J, with 19 bases in the middle. The CDR3 sequence is 16 residues long. CDR1 and CDR2 from the germline V gene are GTSNPN and SVGIG (reference sequence). CDR3 sequence reads: CAWSPVSGALNTEAFF. The CDR3 DNA sequence: TGTGCCTGGTCTCCTGTGTCAGGGGCCCTGAACACTGAAGCTTTCTTT.

V is TRBV10-1 and J is TRBJ1-3; 7 bases match TRBD1. V was clipped by 0 bases and J by 5 bases; unmatched bases: 7. The CDR3 extends over 16 amino acids. In germline, CDR1 is WNHNN, CDR2 SYGVQD (reference sequence). CDR3 DNA sequence: TGCGCCAGCAGTGAGTCGATGAGACAGGGAAGAAACACCATATATTTT. It translates to CASSESMRQGRNTIYF.

This chain links TRBV7-3 with TRBJ1-5; D may be TRBD1 (5 bases). The germline gives CDR1 SGHTA, CDR2 FQGTGA. V was pared by 5 bases and J by 8 bases, with 16 bases between. This CDR3 has 14 amino acids. The CDR3, as DNA: TGTGCCAGCAGCCCGGCGGGGGGGACTGAGCCCCAGCATTTT. Protein: CASSPAGGTEPQHF.

This sequence joins TRBV2 and TRBJ1-5; 8 bases line up with TRBD1. The V and J ends lost 5 bases and 3 bases, in that order; junction bases with no gene match: 6. Looked up from germline, CDR1 is SNHLY and CDR2 is FYNNEI. This CDR3 has 15 amino acids. CDR3 bases: TGTGCCAGCAGTTGGGACAGGCCGACCAATCAGCCCCAGCATTTT. Its translation: CASSWDRPTNQPQHF.

The chain employs TRBV5-5 and TRBJ2-1, with D possibly TRBD2 on 6 matching bases. V gave up 1 base and J gave up 1 base, with 9 bases separating them. This CDR3 region has 15 residues. CDR1 is SGHKS and CDR2 is YYEKEE in the germline V gene (reference sequence). CDR3 sequence (DNA): TGTGCCAGCAGCTTGTCGGGGAGGTCCTACAATGAGCAGTTCTTC. It yields the protein CASSLSGRSYNEQFF. Filled out from reference TRBV5-5 and TRBJ2-1, the complete variable domain reads DAGVTQSPTHLIKTRGQQVTLRCSPISGHKSVSWYQQVLGQGPQFIFQYYEKEERGRGNFPDRFSARQFPNYSSELNVNALLLGDSALYLCASSLSGRSYNEQFFGPGTRLTVL.

This chain uses TRBV10-1 with TRBJ2-1, with 10 bases aligning to TRBD2. The CDR3 totals 15 residues. Trimming at V came to 9 bases and at J to 4 bases, leaving 9 bases not matched to a gene. CDR1 and CDR2 from the germline V gene are WNHNN and SYGVQD (reference sequence). The CDR3 spells CASPTEREGYNEQFF. CDR3 DNA sequence: TGCGCCAGTCCAACGGAGCGGGAGGGATACAATGAGCAGTTCTTC.

The V call is TRBV5-4, the J call TRBJ1-1; tentative D call: TRBD1 (5 bases). The CDR3 has 13 amino acids. The V and J ends lost 4 bases and 4 bases respectively, with 11 bases between them. CDR1 and CDR2 from the germline V gene are SGHNT and YYREEE (reference sequence). The CDR3 nucleotides read TGTGCCAGCAGCCATCGGGGGGGCACTGAAGCTTTCTTT. Translated, it gives CASSHRGGTEAFF.

The chain is built from TRBV13 and TRBJ1-2, with 7 bases aligning to TRBD1. The germline CDR1 and CDR2 sequences are PRHDT and FYEKMQ (reference sequence). This CDR3 spans 15 amino acids. Germline trimming cut 3 bases from V and 1 base from J; bases unmatched to any gene: 5. CDR3 coding DNA: TGTGCCAGCAGCTTGAACAGGGGACTTAACTATGGCTACACCTTC. This translates into CASSLNRGLNYGYTF.

This clone has only a few counts. V and J are TRBV27 and TRBJ2-7; 7 positions agree with TRBD2. The germline gives CDR1 MNHEY, CDR2 SMNVEV (reference sequence). The V and J ends lost 2 bases and 3 bases, in that order; junction bases with no gene match: 7. This CDR3 is built from 15 residues. CDR3 sequence (DNA): TGTGCCAGCAGTTTACGGACCCCGGGAGGCTACGAGCAGTACTTC. Protein product: CASSLRTPGGYEQYF.

This chain links TRBV19 with TRBJ1-5; 7 nucleotides agree with TRBD1. Trimming removed 7 bases from V and 4 bases from J; junction bases left unmatched: 10. In germline, CDR1 is LNHDA, CDR2 SQIVND (reference sequence). The CDR3 runs 15 residues. CDR3 sequence reads: CASTTRDSRNQPQHF. The CDR3 coding sequence is TGTGCCAGTACCACGAGGGACAGTCGAAATCAGCCCCAGCATTTT.

The V gene is TRBV9, the J gene TRBJ2-7, with D maybe TRBD2 (6 bases). Looked up from germline, CDR1 is SGDLS and CDR2 is YYNGEE. The CDR3 is 14 residues long. The V gene lost 4 bases and the J gene lost 2 bases, with 13 bases spanning the gap. The CDR3 nucleotides are TGTGCCAGCAGCCCCCCCGGGAGCGCCTACGAGCAGTACTTC. Translated: CASSPPGSAYEQYF.

This chain uses TRBV11-2 with TRBJ1-2; 7 positions agree with TRBD1. In germline, CDR1 is SGHAT, CDR2 FQNNGV. V shed 3 bases, J shed 1 base, and the junction held 8 bases outside the gene matches. The CDR3 contains 16 residues. The CDR3 loop reads CASSFKGGIDNYGYTF. CDR3 DNA: TGTGCCAGCAGCTTTAAAGGGGGCATAGATAACTATGGCTACACCTTC.

The sample holds a few counts of this clone. The chain links TRBV2 to TRBJ1-1; D call uncertain. The V and J ends lost 6 bases and 5 bases respectively, with 10 bases between them. Germline CDR1 and CDR2: SNHLY and FYNNEI. The CDR3 loop spans 12 amino acids. The CDR3 reads CASSTGFTEAFF. CDR3 DNA: TGTGCCAGCAGCACCGGGTTTACTGAAGCTTTCTTT.

This clone has a single count. This chain uses TRBV7-8 with TRBJ2-5; tentatively, D is TRBD2 (6 bases). The germline gives CDR1 SGHVS, CDR2 FQNEAQ. This CDR3 is built from 15 residues. Trimming took off 1 base at V and 5 bases at J, with 14 bases between the two ends. Here the CDR3 reads CASSLGGGFRETQYF. The CDR3 coding sequence is TGTGCCAGCAGCTTAGGGGGAGGATTTAGGGAGACCCAGTACTTC. Using reference TRBV7-8 and TRBJ2-5 for the parts outside the CDR3, the full variable domain is GAGVSQSPRYKVAKRGQDVALRCDPISGHVSLFWYQQALGQGPEFLTYFQNEAQLDKSGLPSDRFFAERPEGSVSTLKIQRTQQEDSAVYLCASSLGGGFRETQYFGPGTRLLVL.

This clone has a handful of counts. V is TRBV27 and J is TRBJ2-4; 7 bases agree with TRBD2. With V trimmed by 5 bases and J by 7 bases, 2 bases remained unmatched. The CDR3 runs to 12 residues. Germline CDR1 and CDR2: MNHEY and SMNVEV (reference sequence). CDR3 loop: CASSAGGNIQYF. The CDR3 DNA reads as TGTGCCAGCAGTGCCGGGGGGAACATTCAGTACTTC.

This clone was counted a few times. The gene calls are TRBV6-1 and TRBJ1-1; a possible D gene is TRBD1 (5 bases). V gave up 4 bases and J gave up 4 bases, with 13 bases separating them. The germline V gene encodes CDR1 MNHNS and CDR2 SASEGT. The CDR3 length is 14 residues. The CDR3 DNA reads TGTGCCAGCAGTGTGGGGGGTGTGGGCACTGAAGCTTTCTTT. As protein: CASSVGGVGTEAFF.

For this clone: Within the sample, other DNA sequences also encode this same CDR3. V and J are TRBV18 and TRBJ1-5, with 9 bases that match TRBD1. CDR1 and CDR2 (germline): KGHSH, LQKENI. The V gene end was trimmed by 2 bases and the J gene end by 4 bases; junction bases not matched to a gene: 0. The length of the CDR3 is 14 residues. CDR3 in amino acids: CASSPGQGNQPQHF. The CDR3 nucleotides read TGTGCCAGCTCACCAGGACAGGGGAATCAGCCCCAGCATTTT.

The chain employs TRBV4-1 and TRBJ2-7; D gene unclear. The V end lost 0 bases, the J end lost 2 bases, and 5 bases lay between the germline ends. Germline assignment: CDR1 MGHRA and CDR2 YSYEKL. This CDR3 is 13 amino acids long. This CDR3 reads CASSQDYPYEQYF. The CDR3 nucleotides read TGCGCCAGCAGCCAAGATTATCCCTACGAGCAGTACTTC.

The chain couples TRBV15 to TRBJ2-7, with 8 bases that match TRBD1. The CDR3 consists of 15 residues. Germline V CDR1 and CDR2: LNHNV, YYDKDF (reference sequence). V lost 4 bases and J lost 1; bases outside the gene matches: 6. This CDR3 is CATSTGTGGSYEQYF. Written as DNA, the CDR3 is TGTGCCACCAGCACCGGGACAGGAGGGTCCTACGAGCAGTACTTC.

The chain uses TRBV7-8 and TRBJ2-3, with unresolved D. Germline CDR1 SGHVS, CDR2 FQNEAQ. The CDR3 runs to 14 residues. V was shortened by 3 bases and J by 2 bases, with 9 bases between the two germline ends. For the CDR3, the DNA is TGTGCCAGCAGCTTGTCCCCTTCCACAGATACGCAGTATTTT. Translating gives CASSLSPSTDTQYF. Looking up the rest from reference TRBV7-8 and TRBJ2-3 gives the full variable domain: GAGVSQSPRYKVAKRGQDVALRCDPISGHVSLFWYQQALGQGPEFLTYFQNEAQLDKSGLPSDRFFAERPEGSVSTLKIQRTQQEDSAVYLCASSLSPSTDTQYFGPGTRLTVL.

Written as DNA, the CDR3 is TGCGCCAGCAGACAATACCGGGACAGGGGTATTGGCACCGGGGAGCTGTTTTTT. Amino acid sequence: CASRQYRDRGIGTGELFF. The V and J genes are TRBV5-1 and TRBJ2-2; the match to TRBD1 covers 10 bases. Germline V lookup: CDR1 SGHRS, CDR2 YFSETQ. J lost 4 bases, V lost 5 bases, and 14 bases had no gene match. The CDR3 consists of 18 residues.